This entry features one T cell receptor (beta chain) sequence. The record originates from a study of blood T cell repertoires in COVID-19. Study-wide context: Nucleic acid was either cDNA or gDNA, and it came from T cells, B-cell-depleted T cells, or PBMCs.

Original handling: By means of reference gene primer amplification, nucleated cell counts were estimated. Sequenced by immunoSEQ multiplex PCR; TCRdb stores in-frame clones only, minus some. V and J calls and clone size come straight from that table; D and trimming were deduced from the DNA. The data contain about 82,000 clones, just under 80% of them seen just once; the ten biggest clones take up 35% to 40%. Sequenced input: peripheral blood. This receptor was taken from a man aged 60 to 75 with COVID-19, enrolled during active disease.

CDR3 loop: CASSPPGSYNSPLHF. CDR3 nucleotides: TGTGCCAGCAGCCCCCCGGGCTCCTATAATTCACCCCTCCACTTT. This chain links TRBV5-6 with TRBJ1-6; no firm D call. The V gene lost 4 bases and the J gene lost 0 bases, with 8 bases spanning the gap. The CDR3 has 15 amino acids. Germline V gene data show CDR1 as SGHDT and CDR2 as YYEEEE.